This T cell receptor (beta chain) derives from a study of blood T cells in healthy people across ages (dated by TCRdb to about 2015). Notes on the research overall: Template switching captured roughly one uniquely barcoded TCR beta cDNA molecule per two T cells in model experiments. Donors of different ages were randomly distributed across sequencing lanes to avoid experimental bias. Two additional independent replicas of 1 million unique cDNA reads from the same blood draw were analyzed for two donors (one aged 18 to 29 and one aged 80 or older). Age-related changes in TCR beta repertoire diversity were measured in the study by deep sequencing normalized with unique cDNA molecular identifiers. The donors were split into four age groups: young (average 16 years), middle-aged (about 40), aged (roughly 65) and long-lived (over 80). General findings and caveats noted by the study authors: Conclusive comparison of naive and antigen-experienced compartments was prevented by the profiling of bulk unsorted PBMCs. Because the CMV infection status of the donors was unknown, age-related changes in expanded clonotypes may potentially have been confounded. As age increased, observed TCR beta diversity per million T cells dropped in a roughly linear way, and a significant reduction was already evident by age about 40. Total diversity estimates from one million sequenced T cells were considered lower bounds and underestimates. A strong correlation was found between observed TCR beta diversity and the percentage of naive T cells measured by flow cytometry. Compared with the aged group, the long-lived group had more naive CD4+ T cells, fewer expanded clones and increased TCR diversity, suggesting age selection.

Systemically healthy Caucasian individuals from Russia, 35 to 50 in total and aged about 6 to 90 years, were included as donors. Around 10 milliliters of peripheral blood were drawn from each donor into EDTA-treated Vacutainer tubes. Ficoll-Paque density-gradient centrifugation was used to isolate PBMCs, with at least 6.5 million per sample. Total RNA, at least 6 micrograms per sample, was extracted from PBMCs with Trizol reagent. For every donor, flow cytometry on a PBMC aliquot measured the percentage of naive CD45RAhigh/CD27high T cells. Libraries were built with 5' RACE. Sequencing took place on an Illumina HiSeq 2500. A second PCR of roughly 6 to 11 cycles was performed with a sample-barcoded 5' primer and a J-beta primer mix. A unique molecular identifier was introduced onto each TCR beta cDNA molecule by a template-switch 5' adaptor carrying 12 random nucleotides. Each sample yielded at least 2.5 million CDR3-containing paired-end reads. All of the RNA was converted into first-strand cDNA using the Mint cDNA synthesis kit, with a TRBC-specific oligonucleotide serving as the primer. Following uracil-DNA glycosylase treatment, all cDNA underwent a first 18-cycle PCR with the universal primers M1SS and BC2_uni_R. On the study's bioinformatics: Each sample was normalized by randomly selecting 1 million high-quality reads, each carrying a distinct molecular identifier. Instead of being binned into consensus sequences, reads with shared molecular identifiers were discarded. CDR3 identification, clonotype clustering and error correction used MiTCR with a Q25 quality threshold and the strictest error-elimination algorithm. A nonparametric unseen species model with Euler transformation was used to estimate a lower bound on total TCR beta diversity. TCRdb redid the processing of the public reads, applying fastp at Q25 and MiXCR, and retained in-frame beta chains. Every entry covers one CDR3 protein and lists the most common genes and DNA from its rows. The V and J calls shown here were made by TCRdb, not taken from the authors' results. For this sample there are about 1.5 million distinct CDR3 sequences; 40% to 45% appear just once. The ten largest clonotypes hold approximately 4% of the sample.

The germline V gene encodes CDR1 SGHTA and CDR2 FQGTGA. There are 16 amino acids in the CDR3, from cysteine to phenylalanine inclusive. CDR3 DNA only is kept here, 48 bases in frame from base 1. Note on this clonotype: Its recognized antigen is unknown. No much larger clone is present one base from it, and per-base qualities are unavailable.

The sample consisted of blood. The sequence came from a woman aged 18 to 35 in good health. The chain is encoded by TRBV7-3 joined to TRBJ2-1, and TRBD2 aligns with 9 junction nucleotides. The assigned J gene may be wrong: the sequence end matches TRBJ2-7 better. The CDR3 sequence is CASSLWRRTSANEQYF. The DNA is as follows: TGTGCCAGCAGCTTATGGCGTCGGACTAGCGCCAATGAGCAGTACTTC.